The present entry profiles one T cell receptor (beta chain) with its context. No antigen is known for it. The data originate from a study of cytomegalovirus exposure and HLA in healthy donors. Study context: Approximately 85 million unique TCRs from HLA-typed donors were held in an early release of data. The study's findings and limits: Association of a missense DCLRE1C variant with TCR beta V- and J-gene trimming was reported in a later analysis. Indistinguishability led to the exclusion of some V segments, TRBV6-2 and TRBV6-3 included. Analysis performed later found 16,951 TCR beta sequences associated with HLA alleles at 0.05 false discovery rate.

PCR primers comprised 60 Vbeta and 13 Jbeta primers. The assay was immunoSEQ multiplex PCR, and TCRdb's table has in-frame clones only and misses some. The sample gives roughly 95,000 clones, around three quarters of which show up once; under 7% is in the top ten. Trimming pared 10 bases from V and 0 bases from J, leaving 9 bases between. Per germline, CDR1 MNHEY and CDR2 SVGAGI. CDR3 length: 13 residues. This TCR came from a man aged 25-45 years in good health and CMV-seropositive. The chain links TRBV6-5 to TRBJ2-2; a weak D match, TRBD1 (6 bases). Sequenced input: PBMCs. Here the CDR3 DNA reads TGTGCCACCGGGACAACGAACACCGGGGAGCTGTTTTTT. It codes for CATGTTNTGELFF.